This TCR beta chain is from a study of control samples from healthy donors and cancer patients. Repertoires were generated with immunoSEQ multiplex PCR, while TCRdb's copy carries only in-frame clones and drops some. Of 40,000 to 60,000 clones listed, 88% are singletons. V was trimmed by 0 bases and J by 5 bases, leaving 11 bases between them. The germline CDR1 and CDR2 sequences are SGHRS and YFSETQ. CDR3 size: 14 residues. The rearrangement links TRBV5-1 to TRBJ2-5, with a tentative D call TRBD2 (5 bases). This receptor was taken from a man aged 50 or older with head and neck cancer. The sequencing input was PBMCs. CDR3 nucleotides: TGCGCCAGCAGCTTGGCTCTAGCCGGCGAGACCCAGTACTTC. It specifies CASSLALAGETQYF.